This TCR beta chain appears in the sequencing data of a study of graft-versus-host responses after intestinal transplantation. The sample holds one count of this clone. The antigen is not known. V lost 3 bases to trimming and J lost 2 bases; unmatched junction nucleotides: 15. The CDR3 runs 18 residues. In germline, CDR1 is SGHTA, CDR2 FQGNSA. Clones were sequenced by immunoSEQ multiplex PCR, and TCRdb holds only the in-frame ones, with some missing. Among about 85,000 clones listed, roughly four fifths were seen once. This chain joins TRBV7-2 and TRBJ2-5, with 7 nucleotides matching TRBD1. The material sequenced was unstimulated CD8+ T cells sorted from spleen or lymph node cells, taken before intestinal transplant. The receptor was isolated from a human donor who received an intestinal transplant. The CDR3 DNA sequence: TGTGCCAGCAGCTTCCGCCGACAGGGCGTAGGGCCTCAAGAGACCCAGTACTTC. Translated, it gives CASSFRRQGVGPQETQYF.